Below are 16 T cell receptor beta chains sequenced from a single sample in a study of control samples from healthy donors and cancer patients. The data were produced by immunoSEQ multiplex PCR, yet TCRdb's version contains in-frame clones alone and is incomplete. The sample shows approximately 100,000 clones, 65% to 85% of them seen only once. Sequencing was carried out using PBMCs. These receptors were taken from a man between 65 and 79 years old with lung cancer.

CDR3 coding DNA: TGTGCCAGCAGCCAAGATATACGCACAGATACGCAGTATTTT. Protein sequence: CASSQDIRTDTQYF. The chain joins TRBV14 to TRBJ2-3; no definite D call. The germline V gene has CDR1 SGHDN and CDR2 FVKESK. This CDR3 comprises 14 residues. The ends were cut back, 0 bases at V and 1 base at J, with 5 bases in the middle.

V is TRBV9 and J is TRBJ2-3; D may be TRBD1 (5 bases). CDR1 and CDR2 (germline): SGDLS, YYNGEE. V was cut by 1 base and J by 4 bases, with 10 bases left in between. The CDR3 spans 14 residues. DNA for the CDR3: TGTGCCAGCAGCGTAAGCCAGGGCGCAGATACGCAGTATTTT. It is translated as CASSVSQGADTQYF. The entire variable domain, with the rest obtained from reference TRBV9 and TRBJ2-3, is as follows: DSGVTQTPKHLITATGQRVTLRCSPRSGDLSVYWYQQSLDQGLQFLIQYYNGEERAKGNILERFSAQQFPDLHSELNLSSLELGDSALYFCASSVSQGADTQYFGPGTRLTVL.

This chain joins TRBV10-1 and TRBJ1-1; D not resolved. The V and J ends lost 2 bases and 10 bases respectively, with 11 bases between them. The CDR3 sequence is 12 residues long. Per germline, CDR1 WNHNN and CDR2 SYGVQD (reference sequence). CDR3: CASSESSQRAFF. CDR3 bases: TGCGCCAGCAGTGAGAGCTCTCAACGAGCTTTCTTT.

The rearrangement joins TRBV25-1 to TRBJ1-2; 9 bases are a match to TRBD1. Germline-derived CDR1 and CDR2 are MGHDK and SYGVNS. There are 16 residues in the CDR3. V dropped 5 bases and J dropped 4; count of bases not matched to a gene: 11. The CDR3 here is CASSIQDRGGLYGYTF. The CDR3 bases are TGTGCCAGCAGTATCCAGGACAGGGGTGGACTCTATGGCTACACCTTC.

This clone was counted once. The genes are TRBV3-1 (or the pseudogene TRBV3-2) and TRBJ1-5; weak D call: TRBD1 (5 bases). Trimming shortened V by 1 base and J by 2 bases, and 9 bases separated the two germline ends. This CDR3 comprises 15 residues. Germline assignment: CDR1 LGHDT and CDR2 YNNKEL (reference sequence). DNA for the CDR3: TGTGCCAGCAGCCAAGGGGGCGGGGGCAATCAGCCCCAGCATTTT. Translating it yields CASSQGGGGNQPQHF.

This clone was seen a handful of times. J is TRBJ2-2 and V is TRBV11-2; D ambiguous. The V gene lost 2 bases and the J gene lost 3 bases, with 10 bases spanning the gap. The germline gives CDR1 SGHAT, CDR2 FQNNGV. The CDR3 spans 15 residues. CDR3 region: CASSLIRGYTGELFF. For the CDR3, the DNA is TGTGCCAGCAGCTTAATCAGAGGTTACACCGGGGAGCTGTTTTTT.

This chain connects TRBV19 to TRBJ2-1; D gene unclear. CDR3 length: 18 residues. V was cut by 7 bases and J by 0 bases, with 22 bases left in between. Germline values: CDR1 LNHDA, CDR2 SQIVND (reference sequence). The CDR3 DNA reads as TGTGCCAGTACCCCAAGTGTTCGGGTACGGACCTCCTACAATGAGCAGTTCTTC. Protein: CASTPSVRVRTSYNEQFF. Based on the CDR3 plus reference TRBV19 and TRBJ2-1, the full variable domain is DGGITQSPKYLFRKEGQNVTLSCEQNLNHDAMYWYRQDPGQGLRLIYYSQIVNDFQKGDIAEGYSVSREKKESFPLTVTSAQKNPTAFYLCASTPSVRVRTSYNEQFFGPGTRLTVL.

In its sample, this clone was seen a few times. The CDR3 region is CASSLSHRGRLNYGYTF. CDR3 DNA sequence: TGTGCCAGCAGTTTGTCCCACAGGGGGCGCCTTAACTATGGCTACACCTTC. This chain joins TRBV27 and TRBJ1-2; 9 nucleotides match TRBD1. V lost 3 bases and J lost 1; bases outside the gene matches: 9. The CDR3 has 17 amino acids. Germline lookup yields CDR1 MNHEY and CDR2 SMNVEV (reference sequence).

The chain links TRBV19 to TRBJ1-5; D is perhaps TRBD1 (5 bases). Germline V CDR1 and CDR2: LNHDA, SQIVND (reference sequence). Trimming pared 3 bases from V and 5 bases from J, leaving 11 bases between. The CDR3 is made up of 14 amino acids. CDR3 coding DNA: TGTGCCAGTAGTATGGGACGGTCCGATCAGCCCCAGCATTTT. This encodes CASSMGRSDQPQHF.

The V call is TRBV3-1 (or the pseudogene TRBV3-2), the J call TRBJ2-7; unclear D gene. Per germline, CDR1 LGHDT and CDR2 YNNKEL (reference sequence). V was shortened by 4 bases and J by 7 bases, with 14 bases between the two germline ends. The CDR3 totals 13 residues. DNA of the CDR3: TGTGCCAGCAGCCGATCGGCGATCGGGGAGCAGTACTTC. This encodes CASSRSAIGEQYF.

The V call is TRBV5-1, the J call TRBJ2-3, with TRBD2 matching 12 bases. The CDR3 loop spans 16 amino acids. The V gene end was trimmed by 5 bases and the J gene end by 2 bases; junction bases not matched to a gene: 6. Per the germline V gene, CDR1 is SGHRS and CDR2 is YFSETQ. The DNA for the CDR3 is TGCGCCAGCAGTTCCGGACTAGCGGGGTCCACAGATACGCAGTATTTT. Translated, it gives CASSSGLAGSTDTQYF.

This clone was detected only once. The rearrangement links TRBV5-1 to TRBJ2-7; D ambiguous. Germline CDR1 reads SGHRS; CDR2 reads YFSETQ. CDR3 size: 15 residues. V lost 0 bases and J 5 bases, leaving 15 bases between the germline ends. The DNA for the CDR3 is TGCGCCAGCAGCTTGGGACTGACACCAAACCACGAGCAGTACTTC. Its protein is CASSLGLTPNHEQYF. Drawing the rest from reference TRBV5-1 and TRBJ2-7, the complete variable domain is KAGVTQTPRYLIKTRGQQVTLSCSPISGHRSVSWYQQTPGQGLQFLFEYFSETQRNKGNFPGRFSGRQFSNSRSEMNVSTLELGDSALYLCASSLGLTPNHEQYFGPGTRLTVT.

The sample holds one count of this clone. The V and J genes are TRBV2 and TRBJ1-2; perhaps TRBD1 as D (6 bases). The V and J ends lost 8 bases and 0 bases respectively, with 10 bases between them. The germline V gene has CDR1 SNHLY and CDR2 FYNNEI. This CDR3 region has 13 residues. The CDR3 DNA follows: TGTGCCAGCGTGGGGGCCGCTAACTATGGCTACACCTTC. This translates into CASVGAANYGYTF.

The chain couples TRBV6-6 to TRBJ2-6; D gene uncertain. CDR3 length: 16 residues. V was shortened by 0 bases and J by 0 bases, with 6 bases between the two germline ends. Per the germline V gene, CDR1 is MNHNY and CDR2 is SVGAGI (reference sequence). Here the CDR3 reads CASSYSQVSGANVLTF. CDR3 nucleotides: TGTGCCAGCAGTTACTCGCAGGTCTCTGGGGCCAACGTCCTGACTTTC.

The rearrangement uses TRBV7-8 and TRBJ1-2; tentative D call: TRBD1 (5 bases). This CDR3 has 16 amino acids. Trimming removed 1 base at V and 8 bases at J, with 20 bases between. Germline V gene sequence: CDR1 SGHVS, CDR2 FQNEAQ. CDR3 in DNA: TGTGCCAGCAGCTTAGAATACCGGGACCGAGAGTACGGCTACACCTTC. This translates into CASSLEYRDREYGYTF.

This rearrangement joins TRBV5-1 to TRBJ1-1; TRBD1 matches 10 bases. CDR3 length equals 17 residues. The V and J ends lost 4 bases and 1 base, in that order; junction bases with no gene match: 10. Germline CDR1 and CDR2: SGHRS and YFSETQ. This CDR3 reads CASSGAGTGAGNTEAFF. The CDR3 nucleotides read TGCGCCAGCAGCGGCGCCGGGACAGGGGCGGGGAACACTGAAGCTTTCTTT.